This T cell receptor (beta chain) was sequenced during a study of shared clonotypes between healthy human individuals. In replicate PCRs of sorted subsets, approximately 190 ng DNA, about 30,000 T cell genomes, was used. TCRdb keeps only in-frame clones here, not all; method: immunoSEQ multiplex PCR. The data contain about 1.5 million clones, 95% to 99% of them seen just once; the ten biggest clones take up roughly 0.45%. Notes on the study in general: Clonotype sharing across a few donors was observed for around 5% of naive CD4 clonotypes. Unshared clonotypes carried lower generation probabilities than those common to all four donors.

On this clone: The antigen is not known.

Sequencing used naive CD4+ T cells sorted from blood. Indicated subset: CD45RA+ positively selected. This clonotype was obtained from a man aged 25 to 40 in good health.

The CDR3 sequence: CASSYLGGVVTEAFF. The CDR3 DNA is TGTGCCAGCAGTTACCTGGGGGGGGTGGTCACTGAAGCTTTCTTT. The J gene is TRBJ1-1, the V gene TRBV6-5; possible D gene TRBD1, 5 bases. The CDR3 has 15 residues. CDR1 and CDR2 (germline): MNHEY, SVGAGI. The V end lost 2 bases, the J end lost 4 bases, and 14 bases lay between the germline ends.